These 2 T cell receptor beta chains originate from one sample sequenced in a study of chemoradiotherapy in HPV16-positive cancers. The assay was immunoSEQ multiplex PCR, and TCRdb's table has in-frame clones only and misses some. The data contain some 3,000 clones, about four fifths of them seen just once; the ten biggest clones take up about 17%. Here the sequenced sample was tumor tissue, taken from a patient who underwent chemoradiotherapy. The origin of the receptors is a human donor with HPV-associated anogenital cancer.

The V call is TRBV6-1, the J call TRBJ1-2; possible D gene TRBD1, 6 bases. Germline CDR1 and CDR2: MNHNS and SASEGT. Trimming removed 3 bases from V and 8 bases from J, with 16 bases in between. CDR3 size: 14 residues. The CDR3 protein is CASSDIGPGDGYTF. In nucleotides, the CDR3 is TGTGCCAGCAGTGATATAGGACCAGGGGACGGCTACACCTTC.

V and J are TRBV7-9 and TRBJ2-1; D perhaps matches TRBD2 (6 bases). In germline, CDR1 is SEHNR, CDR2 FQNEAQ (reference sequence). This CDR3 comprises 15 residues. With 8 bases removed from V and 9 bases from J, the gap between germline ends came to 23 bases. The CDR3 coding sequence is TGTGCCAGCGGTCCAGGGACTGGGCATGGGGCTGAGCAGTTCTTC. This gives the protein CASGPGTGHGAEQFF.